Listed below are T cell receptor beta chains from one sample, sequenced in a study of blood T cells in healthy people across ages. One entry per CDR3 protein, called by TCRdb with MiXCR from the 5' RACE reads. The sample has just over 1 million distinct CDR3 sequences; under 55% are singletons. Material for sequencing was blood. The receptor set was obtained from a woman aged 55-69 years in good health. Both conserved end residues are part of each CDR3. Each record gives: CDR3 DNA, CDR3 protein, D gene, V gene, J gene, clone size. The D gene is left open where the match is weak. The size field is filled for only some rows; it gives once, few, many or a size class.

TGTGCCAGCAGCGCCGAGGGGGGCTCCTACAATGAGCAGTTCTTC	CASSAEGGSYNEQFF	-	TRBV12-3/TRBV12-4	TRBJ2-1	few
TGTGCCAGCAGTTACGGGAGATCCTACGGGCAGTACTTC	CASSYGRSYGQYF	-	TRBV27	TRBJ2-5	-
TGTGCCAGCAGCCAAGTACTCGGGGGGGGCTACGAGCAGTACTTC	CASSQVLGGGYEQYF	TRBD2	TRBV3-1	TRBJ2-7	-
TGTGCCAGCAGTTCCGGACGGAAAGTTTATGGCTACACCTTC	CASSSGRKVYGYTF	-	TRBV5-6	TRBJ1-2	few
TGTGCCAGCAGCAAGTCTAGGGGTACACCCCTTAGGGTCTACGAGCAGTACTTC	CASSKSRGTPLRVYEQYF	-	TRBV21-1	TRBJ2-7	-
TGTGCCAGCAGCTTAGTCCAGGGCTACTACAATGAGCAGTTCTTC	CASSLVQGYYNEQFF	-	TRBV7-9	TRBJ2-1	once
TGCAGTGCTGGGGAGAGAGACACTGAAGCTTTCTTT	CSAGERDTEAFF	-	TRBV20-1	TRBJ1-1	-
TGTGCCAGCAGCTTAGCGCTTGGGACTAGGACGTACGAGCAGTACTTC	CASSLALGTRTYEQYF	TRBD2	TRBV7-2	TRBJ2-7	once
TGCAGCGTGTTGGACCTATCCGAGACCCAGTACTTC	CSVLDLSETQYF	-	TRBV29-1	TRBJ2-5	few
TGTGCCAGCAGTTCCCCCGAGCAGTACTTC	CASSSPEQYF	-	TRBV28	TRBJ2-7	few
TGCAGCGGGAGGGGAACCTACGAGCAGTACTTC	CSGRGTYEQYF	TRBD2	TRBV20-1	TRBJ2-7	-
TGTGCCAGCGGACAGGGGCCAAACGAGGATGGCTACACCTTC	CASGQGPNEDGYTF	-	TRBV21-1	TRBJ1-2	-
TGTGCCAGCAGACCCACAGGGGGCGGGGAGACCCAGTACTTC	CASRPTGGGETQYF	TRBD1	TRBV6-2/TRBV6-3	TRBJ2-5	few
TGCGCCAGCAGCTTAGGACAGATCACAGATACGCAGCATTTT	CASSLGQITDTQHF	-	TRBV5-1	TRBJ1-5	-
TGTGCCAGCAGAGCCGAGGGACTAGCGGGAGTGCGGAATGAGCAGTTCTTC	CASRAEGLAGVRNEQFF	TRBD2	TRBV7-7	TRBJ2-1	few
TGCAGCGGGGGGACTAGCGGGAGTTTCTTGGGAGAGACCCAGTACTTC	CSGGTSGSFLGETQYF	TRBD2	TRBV29-1	TRBJ2-5	many
TGTGCCAGCAGTTTTAATCCATACGGGCGAAACTATGGCTACACCTTC	CASSFNPYGRNYGYTF	-	TRBV12-3/TRBV12-4	TRBJ1-2	-
TGTGCCAGCAGCCCCGGTGTGGTGGGCTACGAGCAGTACTTC	CASSPGVVGYEQYF	-	TRBV27	TRBJ2-7	few
TGCAGTGCTCCCACGGGAGGGAATAGCAATCAGCCCCAGCATTTT	CSAPTGGNSNQPQHF	-	TRBV20-1	TRBJ1-5	-
TGTGCCAGCAGCTCAACTTATTACCAAGAGACCCAGTACTTC	CASSSTYYQETQYF	-	TRBV11-2	TRBJ2-5	-